Listed below are T cell receptor beta chains from one sample, sequenced in a study of shared clonotypes between healthy human individuals. Data came from immunoSEQ multiplex PCR; TCRdb stores just in-frame clones and leaves some out. The table includes roughly 850,000 clones, 90% to 97% detected once. The sample consisted of naive CD8+ T cells sorted from blood. The receptors originated from a young man in good health. Each CDR3 is given with its conserved first and last residue. The D gene is left open where the match is weak. Only part of the rows carry a size: once, few, many, or a class if the clone is expanded.

cdr3_nt: TGTGCCAGCAGCTTACCGCCTGGCTCCTACAATGAGCAGTTCTTC
cdr3_aa: CASSLPPGSYNEQFF
d_call: .
clone_size: .
j_call: TRBJ2-1
v_call: TRBV7-2

cdr3_nt: TGTGCCAGTAGTCCCGGGACAGGGGCCTTCAGCTATGGCTACACCTTC
cdr3_aa: CASSPGTGAFSYGYTF
d_call: TRBD1
clone_size: .
j_call: TRBJ1-2
v_call: TRBV19

cdr3_nt: TGTGCCAGCAGTTTATTTGGAACAGGAGATACGCAGTATTTT
cdr3_aa: CASSLFGTGDTQYF
d_call: .
clone_size: .
j_call: TRBJ2-3
v_call: TRBV27

cdr3_nt: TGTGCCAGCAGATTACAGGGTTGGGGCTTGGTGAGGGAGACCCAGTACTTC
cdr3_aa: CASRLQGWGLVRETQYF
d_call: .
clone_size: .
j_call: TRBJ2-5
v_call: TRBV11-2

cdr3_nt: TGTGCCAGCAGCCGAGAGGCTTCCCAGTACTTC
cdr3_aa: CASSREASQYF
d_call: .
clone_size: .
j_call: TRBJ2-5
v_call: TRBV11-2

cdr3_nt: TGTGCCAGCAGCCTCGCGGAAAGCGGGAGGGCCTACGAGCAGTACTTC
cdr3_aa: CASSLAESGRAYEQYF
d_call: TRBD2
clone_size: once
j_call: TRBJ2-7
v_call: TRBV7-9

cdr3_nt: TGTGCCAGCAGCCGGGACTCAAACTCCTACAATGAGCAGTTCTTC
cdr3_aa: CASSRDSNSYNEQFF
d_call: .
clone_size: .
j_call: TRBJ2-1
v_call: TRBV6-5

cdr3_nt: TGCGCCAGCAGCCAGACCCAGGGGGCCTACGAGCAGTACTTC
cdr3_aa: CASSQTQGAYEQYF
d_call: TRBD1
clone_size: .
j_call: TRBJ2-7
v_call: TRBV4-3

cdr3_nt: TGTGCCAGCTCACTTTTGGCCGGAGATAGAGACGGACTGTTTTTT
cdr3_aa: CASSLLAGDRDGLFF
d_call: .
clone_size: .
j_call: TRBJ1-4
v_call: TRBV18

cdr3_nt: TGTGCCAGCAGCGTAGAGGGGACAGGGGGAGAGGATCCTGGAAACACCATATATTTT
cdr3_aa: CASSVEGTGGEDPGNTIYF
d_call: TRBD1
clone_size: .
j_call: TRBJ1-3
v_call: TRBV9

cdr3_nt: TGTGCCAGCCCTGGGCAAGCGGGACGTCCTAGCTCCTACGAGCAGTACTTC
cdr3_aa: CASPGQAGRPSSYEQYF
d_call: TRBD2
clone_size: once
j_call: TRBJ2-7
v_call: TRBV2

cdr3_nt: TGTGCCAGCTCACCGTCAGATACGCAGTATTTT
cdr3_aa: CASSPSDTQYF
d_call: .
clone_size: .
j_call: TRBJ2-3
v_call: TRBV18

cdr3_nt: TGTGCCAGCAGTCCCCGGGACACCATCAATCAGCCCCAGCATTTT
cdr3_aa: CASSPRDTINQPQHF
d_call: .
clone_size: once
j_call: TRBJ1-5
v_call: TRBV6-1

cdr3_nt: TGTGCCAGCAGGAGGGGAGAGCAGTACTTC
cdr3_aa: CASRRGEQYF
d_call: .
clone_size: .
j_call: TRBJ2-7
v_call: TRBV28